The 30 T cell receptor beta chains given below trace back to one sample, sequenced in a study of blood T cell repertoires in COVID-19. Sequencing used immunoSEQ multiplex PCR; TCRdb keeps in-frame clones, though not all of them. The table includes around 500,000 clones, roughly nine tenths detected once. The sequenced sample consisted of PBMCs or T cells enriched from blood (not recorded which). The receptors originated from a woman aged 55-75 years who had recovered from COVID-19.

This chain connects TRBV10-3 to TRBJ1-2; 8 bases match TRBD1. Unmatched junction bases numbered 12, after V lost 2 bases and J lost 7 bases. Germline assignment: CDR1 ENHRY and CDR2 SYGVKD. The CDR3 extends over 16 amino acids. The CDR3 loop reads CAISEGVRQGKFGYTF. For the CDR3, the DNA is TGTGCCATCAGTGAGGGTGTCAGACAGGGGAAATTTGGCTACACCTTC.

The genes are TRBV5-1 and TRBJ2-5; D uncertain. The CDR3 totals 15 residues. The V gene lost 0 bases and the J gene lost 1 base, with 10 bases spanning the gap. Germline V gene data show CDR1 as SGHRS and CDR2 as YFSETQ. This CDR3 is CASSLASLIQETQYF. The DNA for the CDR3 is TGCGCCAGCAGCTTGGCTAGTCTGATCCAAGAGACCCAGTACTTC. The variable domain in full, with the rest retrieved from reference TRBV5-1 and TRBJ2-5, is KAGVTQTPRYLIKTRGQQVTLSCSPISGHRSVSWYQQTPGQGLQFLFEYFSETQRNKGNFPGRFSGRQFSNSRSEMNVSTLELGDSALYLCASSLASLIQETQYFGPGTRLLVL.

V is TRBV28 and J is TRBJ1-6; D may be TRBD1 (6 bases). CDR1 is MDHEN, CDR2 SYDVKM, per germline. V was cut by 10 bases and J by 5 bases, with 9 bases left in between. The CDR3 is 12 amino acids. The CDR3 DNA is TGTGCCATAGGACAGAATAATTCACCCCTCCACTTT. Its translation is CAIGQNNSPLHF.

V is TRBV6-5 and J is TRBJ1-3, with a possible D match to TRBD1 (5 bases). Germline V gene data show CDR1 as MNHEY and CDR2 as SVGAGI. V was shortened by 0 bases and J by 12 bases, with 21 bases between the two germline ends. The CDR3 has 16 residues. The CDR3 sequence: CASSYSPPATALFIYF. DNA for the CDR3: TGTGCCAGCAGTTACTCGCCCCCAGCGACAGCTCTTTTCATATATTTT.

The V call is TRBV10-2, the J call TRBJ2-7, with 7 bases identical to TRBD1. Germline assignment: CDR1 WSHSY and CDR2 SAAADI. After removal of 4 bases from V and 0 bases from J, the junction contained 18 bases not matched to a gene. The CDR3 totals 19 residues. The CDR3, as DNA: TGCGCCAGCAGTGGGACCTGTCAGGGGGTCTTTAACCCCTCCTACGAGCAGTACGTC. Translation: CASSGTCQGVFNPSYEQYV.

The chain is built from TRBV24-1 and TRBJ1-5; 9 bases are shared with TRBD1. V lost 3 bases to trimming and J lost 6 bases; unmatched junction nucleotides: 5. Germline V lookup: CDR1 KGHDR, CDR2 SFDVKD. The CDR3 spans 15 residues. DNA of the CDR3: TGTGCCACCAGTGATCGACAGGGGGACACTCAGCCCCAGCATTTT. Its protein product is CATSDRQGDTQPQHF.

This chain joins TRBV9 and TRBJ2-3, with 7 bases identical to TRBD1. Germline V CDR1 and CDR2: SGDLS, YYNGEE. The V and J ends lost 0 bases and 4 bases, in that order; junction bases with no gene match: 5. CDR3 length: 15 residues. The CDR3 DNA follows: TGTGCCAGCAGCGTAGCTGAGGGGGCCGCAGATACGCAGTATTTT. It specifies CASSVAEGAADTQYF.

This chain uses TRBV2 with TRBJ1-2, with D possibly TRBD1 on 6 matching bases. The germline V and J ends were trimmed by 5 bases and 3 bases, with 7 bases remaining between them. In germline, CDR1 is SNHLY, CDR2 FYNNEI. The CDR3 spans 12 residues. The CDR3 here is CASSNRDYGYTF. Written as DNA, the CDR3 is TGTGCCAGCAGTAACAGGGACTATGGCTACACCTTC.

This chain links TRBV14 with TRBJ1-4; 9 bases map to TRBD1. The CDR3 has 12 amino acids. Trimming removed 4 bases from V and 13 bases from J; junction bases left unmatched: 4. Germline lookup yields CDR1 SGHDN and CDR2 FVKESK. CDR3 residues: CASSRQGVRLFF. Here the CDR3 DNA reads TGTGCCAGCAGCCGACAGGGGGTAAGACTGTTTTTT.

The rearrangement uses TRBV6-4 and TRBJ2-5, with 7 nucleotides matching TRBD2. The CDR3 runs to 16 residues. Germline CDR1 MRHNA, CDR2 SNTAGT. The V segment lost 6 bases and the J segment 2 bases; nucleotides outside the gene matches: 12. The DNA for the CDR3 is TGTGCCAGCAGCGCGCTTGCGGGGGAGAGGCAAGAGACCCAGTACTTC. It specifies CASSALAGERQETQYF.

This sequence joins TRBV2 and TRBJ1-3, with D tentatively TRBD1 (5 bases). Deletions cut 8 bases from V and 0 bases from J, with 11 bases between. Germline CDR1 SNHLY, CDR2 FYNNEI. This CDR3 is built from 14 residues. The CDR3 sequence: CASLTGSSGNTIYF. CDR3 DNA sequence: TGTGCCAGCCTAACAGGATCCTCTGGAAACACCATATATTTT.

V and J are TRBV6-5 and TRBJ2-7, with 10 positions matching TRBD1. With V trimmed by 6 bases and J by 2 bases, 4 bases remained unmatched. Germline values: CDR1 MNHEY, CDR2 SVGAGI. There are 14 residues in the CDR3. The CDR3 nucleotides are TGTGCCAGCAGGGGACAGGGGAGGACCTACGAGCAGTACGTC. Its translation: CASRGQGRTYEQYV.

The CDR3 region has the DNA TGTGCCAGCAGCCCCGGACAGGGGGTGGCTGAAGCTTTCTTT. Translation: CASSPGQGVAEAFF. V usage is TRBV5-4 and J usage is TRBJ1-1; TRBD1 matches at 10 bases. CDR1 and CDR2 (germline): SGHNT, YYREEE (reference sequence). The CDR3 sequence is 14 residues long. The junction had 6 bases not matched to a gene; V was cut back by 4 bases and J by 6 bases.

The chain is built from TRBV10-3 and TRBJ1-1; D is perhaps TRBD1 (6 bases). Trimming shortened V by 4 bases and J by 1 base, and 10 bases separated the two germline ends. The germline V gene encodes CDR1 ENHRY and CDR2 SYGVKD. This CDR3 has 14 residues. CDR3 nucleotide sequence: TGTGCCATCAGTGTGTCAGGGGAGAACACTGAAGCTTTCTTT. Translation: CAISVSGENTEAFF.

J is TRBJ2-2 and V is TRBV6-6, with 8 bases fitting TRBD2. The CDR3 spans 18 residues. Trimming at V came to 5 bases and at J to 3 bases, leaving 14 bases not matched to a gene. Germline CDR1 and CDR2: MNHNY and SVGAGI (reference sequence). The CDR3 DNA reads TGTGCCAGCAGTCTCAGAGAAGCGGGGGAATATCACACCGGGGAGCTGTTTTTT. It codes for CASSLREAGEYHTGELFF.

This clone has just one count. The genes are TRBV5-1 and TRBJ2-4; tentative D call: TRBD1 (5 bases). V lost 4 bases, J lost 6 bases, and 14 bases lay in between. The CDR3 covers 14 residues. Germline-derived CDR1 and CDR2 are SGHRS and YFSETQ. This chain's CDR3 is CASSQNAQGNIQYF. CDR3 coding DNA: TGCGCCAGCAGCCAAAACGCCCAGGGAAACATTCAGTACTTC. Using reference TRBV5-1 and TRBJ2-4 for the parts outside the CDR3, the full variable domain is KAGVTQTPRYLIKTRGQQVTLSCSPISGHRSVSWYQQTPGQGLQFLFEYFSETQRNKGNFPGRFSGRQFSNSRSEMNVSTLELGDSALYLCASSQNAQGNIQYFGAGTRLSVL.

For the CDR3, the DNA is TGTGCCAGCAGCTTAGGCCGACAGGGTGCCACCGGGGAGCTGTTTTTT. The encoded protein is CASSLGRQGATGELFF. V gene TRBV13 combines with J gene TRBJ2-2; TRBD1 aligns across 7 bases. V was clipped by 0 bases and J by 4 bases; unmatched bases: 5. Germline CDR1 is PRHDT and CDR2 is FYEKMQ (reference sequence). The CDR3 runs 16 residues. Full variable domain (missing parts from reference TRBV13 and TRBJ2-2): AAGVIQSPRHLIKEKRETATLKCYPIPRHDTVYWYQQGPGQDPQFLISFYEKMQSDKGSIPDRFSAQQFSDYHSELNMSSLELGDSALYFCASSLGRQGATGELFFGEGSRLTVL.

This clone came up once. The chain joins TRBV7-2 to TRBJ1-4; D not resolved. The CDR3 runs to 11 residues. Germline CDR1 is SGHTA and CDR2 is FQGNSA. Trimming pared 0 bases from V and 10 bases from J, leaving 3 bases between. In nucleotides, the CDR3 is TGTGCCAGCAGCTTAGCCGGAAAACTGTTTTTT. As protein: CASSLAGKLFF.

The gene calls are TRBV5-1 and TRBJ1-4; unclear D gene. This CDR3 region has 15 residues. CDR1 and CDR2 (germline): SGHRS, YFSETQ. V was trimmed by 4 bases and J by 6 bases, leaving 16 bases between them. Here the CDR3 reads CASSASGGVYEKLFF. The CDR3 coding sequence is TGCGCCAGCAGCGCCTCGGGCGGGGTCTATGAAAAACTGTTTTTT.

The chain couples TRBV7-9 to TRBJ2-1, with TRBD2 identical over 9 bases. The V gene's germline CDR1 is SEHNR and CDR2 FQNEAQ (reference sequence). There are 16 residues in the CDR3. Trimming at V came to 4 bases and at J to 4 bases, leaving 8 bases not matched to a gene. The CDR3: CASSSPGLALYNEQFF. The CDR3 DNA follows: TGTGCCAGCAGCTCTCCGGGACTAGCCCTTTACAATGAGCAGTTCTTC.

This sequence joins TRBV5-1 and TRBJ2-5, with D possibly matching TRBD2 (5 bases). The CDR3 runs to 14 residues. Between the trimmed V and J ends, which lost 3 bases and 5 bases, there was a span of 14 bases. CDR1 and CDR2 (germline): SGHRS, YFSETQ. The CDR3 DNA sequence: TGCGCCAGCAGCTCCGGACCCGGGGAGGAGACCCAGTACTTC. Amino acid sequence: CASSSGPGEETQYF.

V usage is TRBV6-4 and J usage is TRBJ2-1; TRBD2 matches 10 bases. Germline CDR1 MRHNA, CDR2 SNTAGT. The trim removed 0 bases at V and 3 bases at J, leaving 2 bases unmatched. The length of the CDR3 is 16 residues. The CDR3 protein is CASSDSASGGYNEQFF. The CDR3 DNA reads as TGTGCCAGCAGTGACTCTGCTAGCGGGGGCTACAATGAGCAGTTCTTC.

The chain links TRBV11-2 to TRBJ2-1; D is possibly TRBD2 (5 bases). Trimming took 4 bases from V and 6 from J, leaving 7 bases between them. This CDR3 is 12 amino acids long. Germline loops: CDR1 SGHAT, CDR2 FQNNGV. CDR3 in amino acids: CASSSGGNEQFF. The CDR3 DNA follows: TGTGCCAGCAGCTCAGGAGGCAATGAGCAGTTCTTC.

The chain recombines TRBV6-6 with TRBJ2-6, with 7 bases lining up with TRBD1. Germline V gives CDR1 MNHNY, CDR2 SVGAGI (reference sequence). J lost 4 bases, V lost 6 bases, and 6 bases had no gene match. This CDR3 contains 15 residues. The CDR3 loop is CASSQTGMGANVLTF. DNA for the CDR3: TGTGCCAGCAGCCAGACAGGGATGGGGGCCAACGTCCTGACTTTC.

J is TRBJ1-3 and V is TRBV2; TRBD1 matches 7 bases. Unmatched junction bases numbered 6, after V lost 4 bases and J lost 0 bases. There are 16 residues in the CDR3. Germline V CDR1 and CDR2: SNHLY, FYNNEI. CDR3 residues: CASSVRTGDSGNTIYF. The CDR3 DNA reads TGTGCCAGCAGTGTCAGGACAGGCGACTCTGGAAACACCATATATTTT.

The genes are TRBV7-9 and TRBJ2-7; 7 bases fit TRBD2. The trim removed 0 bases at V and 0 bases at J, leaving 5 bases unmatched. Germline loops: CDR1 SEHNR, CDR2 FQNEAQ (reference sequence). The length of the CDR3 is 16 residues. CDR3 DNA sequence: TGTGCCAGCAGCTTAGCAAGCGGGGAGAGCTCCTACGAGCAGTACTTC. Translation gives CASSLASGESSYEQYF.

This clone came up once. This chain links TRBV21-1 with TRBJ1-2; TRBD1 is taken as the D call from the table, unchecked against the DNA. TRBV21-1 constitutes a pseudogene. The CDR3 length is 19 residues. CDR3 sequence: CASSKHPRGRDRRNYGYTF. The CDR3 coding sequence is TGTGCCAGCAGCAAACATCCTCGGGGTCGGGACAGGAGGAACTATGGCTACACCTTC.

The chain recombines TRBV19 with TRBJ2-3; TRBD1 agrees at 12 bases. The junction had 5 bases not matched to a gene; V was cut back by 4 bases and J by 6 bases. CDR1 LNHDA and CDR2 SQIVND come from the germline V gene (reference sequence). CDR3 length: 15 amino acids. The chain's CDR3 is CASSKGDRGHDTQYF. DNA for the CDR3: TGTGCCAGTAGTAAAGGGGACAGGGGGCACGATACGCAGTATTTT.

As DNA, the CDR3 is TGTGCCAGCAGTGACCAGAACCGCAATCAGCCCCAGCATTTT. Translation: CASSDQNRNQPQHF. The gene calls are TRBV2 and TRBJ1-5; D is unclear. CDR1 and CDR2 (germline): SNHLY, FYNNEI. Deletions cut 3 bases from V and 2 bases from J, with 8 bases between. The CDR3 consists of 14 residues.

The rearrangement links TRBV5-8 to TRBJ1-3; 10 nucleotides match TRBD1. CDR1 is SGHTS and CDR2 is YDEGEE in the germline V gene. The CDR3 covers 16 residues. Trimming removed 4 bases from V and 1 base from J; junction bases left unmatched: 5. CDR3 in amino acids: CASSPRTGGSGNTIYF. CDR3 bases: TGTGCCAGCAGCCCGCGGACAGGGGGATCTGGAAACACCATATATTTT.